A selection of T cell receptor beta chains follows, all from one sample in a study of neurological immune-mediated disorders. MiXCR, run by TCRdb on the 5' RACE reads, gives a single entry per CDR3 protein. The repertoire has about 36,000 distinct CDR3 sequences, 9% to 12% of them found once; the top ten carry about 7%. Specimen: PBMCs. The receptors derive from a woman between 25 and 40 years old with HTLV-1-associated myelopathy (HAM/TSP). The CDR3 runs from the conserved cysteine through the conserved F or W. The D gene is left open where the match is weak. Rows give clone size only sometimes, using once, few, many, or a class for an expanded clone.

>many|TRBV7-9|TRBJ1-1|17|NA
TGTGCCAGCAGCTCCGACAGAACACTAGACTTGAACACTGAAGCTTTCTTT
CASSSDRTLDLNTEAFF
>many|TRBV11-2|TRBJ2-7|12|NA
TGTGCCAGCAGACCCACTAGCCACGAGCAGTACTTC
CASRPTSHEQYF
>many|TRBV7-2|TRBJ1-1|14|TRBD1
TGTGCCAGCAGCTTCGGGACAGGGAACACTGAAGCTTTCTTT
CASSFGTGNTEAFF
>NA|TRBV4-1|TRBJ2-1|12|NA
TGCGCCAGCAGCCGCGGTCCGAATGAGCAGTTCTTC
CASSRGPNEQFF
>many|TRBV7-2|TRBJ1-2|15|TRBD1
TGTGCCAGCAGCCCTGGGACAGGGGGAAACTATGGCTACACCTTC
CASSPGTGGNYGYTF
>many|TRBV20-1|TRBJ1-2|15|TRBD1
TGCAGTGCTAGAGATCTATGGACAGGCTTCTATGGCTACACCTTC
CSARDLWTGFYGYTF
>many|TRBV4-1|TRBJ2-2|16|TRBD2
TGCGCCAGCAGCCAAGAAACTAGCGGGGTCACCGGGGAGCTGTTTTTT
CASSQETSGVTGELFF
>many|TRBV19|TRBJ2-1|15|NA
TGTGCCAGTAGTATGCAAGCGGGCGATTACAATGAGCAGTTCTTC
CASSMQAGDYNEQFF
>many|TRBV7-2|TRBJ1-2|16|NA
TGTGCCAGCAGCCTAGGACCCGGGGCGCTCGTCTATGGCTACACCTTC
CASSLGPGALVYGYTF
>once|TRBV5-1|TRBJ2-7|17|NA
TGCGCCAGCAGCTTGGGCCCTCTGGGGGGTAACTCCTACGAGCAGTACTTC
CASSLGPLGGNSYEQYF
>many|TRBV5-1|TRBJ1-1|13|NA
TGCGCCAGCAGCCTTCAGGGGACATCTGAAGCTTTCTTT
CASSLQGTSEAFF
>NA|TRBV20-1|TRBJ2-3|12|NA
TGCAGTGACCTAGACCGAGGAGATACGCAGTATTTT
CSDLDRGDTQYF
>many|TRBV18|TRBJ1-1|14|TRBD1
TGTGCCAGCTCATCACAGGGGGCTAGCGTTGAAGCTTTCTTT
CASSSQGASVEAFF
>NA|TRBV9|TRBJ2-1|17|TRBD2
TGTGCCAGCAGCCCGCGACTAGCGGGGGGATACTACAATGAGCAGTTCTTC
CASSPRLAGGYYNEQFF
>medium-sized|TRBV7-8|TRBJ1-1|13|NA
TGTGCCAGCAGCCGAACAGAGAACACTGAAGCTTTCTTT
CASSRTENTEAFF
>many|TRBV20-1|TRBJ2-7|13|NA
TGCAGTGCTAGTAGGAGCGTAGCCTACGAGCAGTACTTC
CSASRSVAYEQYF
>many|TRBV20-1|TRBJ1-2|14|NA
TGCAGTGCTAGTGACGGGGCTTCGGGCTATGGCTACACCTTC
CSASDGASGYGYTF
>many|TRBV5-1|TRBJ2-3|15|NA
TGCGCCAGCAGCTTGGGACAGAAACCCACAGATACGCAGTATTTT
CASSLGQKPTDTQYF
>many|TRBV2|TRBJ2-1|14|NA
TGTGCCAGCAGTGATTTGGCAGGAATCAATGAGCAGTTCTTC
CASSDLAGINEQFF
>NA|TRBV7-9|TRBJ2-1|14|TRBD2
TGTGACAGCAGCTTAGAAAGCGGGGGGGATTCGTTGTTCTTC
CDSSLESGGDSLFF
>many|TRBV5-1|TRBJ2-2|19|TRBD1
TGCGCCAGCAGCTTCGCGGGACAGGGGGCCTTTCCTCTCACCGGGGAGCTGTTTTTT
CASSFAGQGAFPLTGELFF
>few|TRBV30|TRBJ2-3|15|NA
TGTGCCTGGAGTCGGCCGGGGTCTTGGGCAGATACGCAGTATTTT
CAWSRPGSWADTQYF
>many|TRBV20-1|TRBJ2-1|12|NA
TGCAGTGCTAGTAGCCACTACAATGAGCAGTTCTTC
CSASSHYNEQFF
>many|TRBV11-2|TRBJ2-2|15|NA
TGTGCCAGCAGCTTAGGAGGGGGGCAGACCGGGGAGCTGTTTTTT
CASSLGGGQTGELFF